These 7 T cell receptor beta chains were sequenced from one sample in a study of T cells in Graves' hyperthyroidism and ophthalmopathy. The CDR3 regions of TCR beta were amplified from RNA transcripts. A set of HTBI primers served as the primers for a first-round RT-PCR of the TCR CDR3. In TCRdb, the multiplex PCR reads were re-called with MiXCR into one record per CDR3 protein. This table has approximately 720,000 distinct CDR3 sequences, approximately 18% appearing once. Sequenced sample: blood. The receptors shown here come from a woman aged 45-65 years with Graves' hyperthyroidism that later progressed to Graves' ophthalmopathy.

This clonotype was detected only a few times. The CDR3 DNA sequence: TGTGCCTGGAGTATTTTAGGACTGAGCACTGAAGCTTTCTTT. It codes for CAWSILGLSTEAFF. The chain joins TRBV30 to TRBJ1-1, with D hard to call. V was clipped by 2 bases and J by 4 bases, with 14 bases between them. CDR3 length: 14 residues. Germline CDR1 is GTSNPN and CDR2 is SVGIG (reference sequence). Combining the CDR3 with reference TRBV30 and TRBJ1-1 gives the whole variable domain SQTIHQWPATLVQPVGSPLSLECTVEGTSNPNLYWYRQAAGRGLQLLFYSVGIGQISSEVPQNLSASRPQDRQFILSSKKLLLSDSGFYLCAWSILGLSTEAFFGQGTRLTVV.

J is TRBJ1-2 and V is TRBV5-6; D uncertain. With 2 bases removed from V and 5 bases from J, the gap between germline ends came to 7 bases. CDR1 and CDR2 from the germline V gene are SGHDT and YYEEEE. This CDR3 has 12 amino acids. The CDR3 DNA sequence: TGTGCCAGCAGCTTATCCGAGTATGGCTACACCTTC. Translated: CASSLSEYGYTF.

This clonotype occurred many times. J is TRBJ1-1 and V is TRBV2, with D possibly matching TRBD1 (5 bases). The CDR3 runs 12 residues. V lost 2 bases, J lost 7 bases, and 8 bases lay in between. Germline V gives CDR1 SNHLY, CDR2 FYNNEI. The CDR3 loop is CASSESGGEAFF. The CDR3 bases are TGTGCCAGCAGTGAATCGGGGGGTGAAGCTTTCTTT.

This clonotype was seen ten or more times. This sequence joins TRBV12-3 or TRBV12-4 and TRBJ2-3; 10 nucleotides match TRBD2. The CDR3 covers 16 residues. V was pared by 2 bases and J by 4 bases, with 6 bases of the junction left unmatched. The CDR3: CASSLYLAGVADTQYF. DNA for the CDR3: TGTGCCAGCAGTTTATATCTAGCGGGGGTGGCAGATACGCAGTATTTT.

This clonotype came up a few times. The V and J genes are TRBV5-1 and TRBJ2-1; the D call may be TRBD1 or TRBD2 (6 bases each). Germline assignment: CDR1 SGHRS and CDR2 YFSETQ. V lost 4 bases and J 3 bases, leaving 11 bases between the germline ends. The CDR3 runs 14 residues. CDR3 region: CASSEEGDYNEQFF. CDR3 nucleotide sequence: TGCGCCAGCAGCGAGGAGGGGGACTACAATGAGCAGTTCTTC.

This clonotype was observed at least ten times. The chain joins TRBV12-3 or TRBV12-4 to TRBJ2-7, with 9 bases that match TRBD1. This CDR3 spans 14 amino acids. Trimming removed 2 bases from V and 5 bases from J; junction bases left unmatched: 4. DNA for the CDR3: TGTGCCAGCAGTTTACGGGACAGGGTACACGAGCAGTACTTC. Translated, it gives CASSLRDRVHEQYF.

At least ten counts were recorded for this clonotype. The chain combines TRBV6-5 with TRBJ2-1, with D maybe TRBD1 (6 bases). Germline lookup yields CDR1 MNHEY and CDR2 SVGAGI. V lost 0 bases and J 6 bases, leaving 9 bases between the germline ends. This CDR3 has 14 amino acids. The CDR3 nucleotides are TGTGCCAGCAGTTACTCGACAGGTTCCAATGAGCAGTTCTTC. It yields the protein CASSYSTGSNEQFF.